This TCR beta chain was profiled in a study of blood T cell repertoires in COVID-19. Across the study: Donors in the United States, Italy and Spain gave samples during acute or convalescent COVID-19. T cells, B-cell-depleted T cells, or PBMCs provided the cDNA or gDNA that served as material.

In the original analysis: Amplifying reference gene primers gave estimates of nucleated cell counts. TCRdb's table, derived via immunoSEQ multiplex PCR, lists solely in-frame clones and lacks some. That table furnishes V, J and clone size, whereas the DNA furnished D and trimming. The sample has 55,000 to 75,000 clones, around 82% seen once; the top ten hold about 16%. Germline CDR1 is SEHNR and CDR2 is FQNEAQ (reference sequence). This CDR3 is built from 15 residues. V was clipped by 3 bases and J by 2 bases; unmatched bases: 6. Enrolment of Seattle patients took place during active infection, and they were followed longitudinally.

The sequencing input was peripheral blood. The receptor's source is a man in his fifties or sixties with COVID-19, enrolled during active disease. V is TRBV7-9 and J is TRBJ1-2; TRBD1 aligns across 7 bases. CDR3 sequence (DNA): TGTGCCAGCAGCTTCGAGGGGGCCGGAAACTATGGCTACACCTTC. Translating it yields CASSFEGAGNYGYTF.